This TCR beta chain was retrieved from a study of cytomegalovirus exposure and HLA in healthy donors. Trimming cost V 6 bases and J 6 bases; bases outside gene matches: 10. From germline, CDR1 is LNHDA and CDR2 SQIVND (reference sequence). CDR3 size: 15 residues. Amplification used 60 Vbeta primers and 13 Jbeta primers. Sequencing used immunoSEQ multiplex PCR; TCRdb keeps in-frame clones, though not all of them. This sample has 200,000 or so clones, with roughly 83% found just once. About this clone itself: Its antigen is unidentified.

Study-level points and caveats: Investigators reported 150 to 200 TCR beta chains as tied to cytomegalovirus.

The receptor's source is a male donor in good health and CMV-seropositive. Sequenced material: PBMCs. The chain combines TRBV19 with TRBJ1-5; 8 bases map to TRBD1. Here the CDR3 reads CASRTIAGGSQPQHF. The CDR3 region has the DNA TGTGCCAGTAGGACCATTGCAGGGGGCTCTCAGCCCCAGCATTTT.